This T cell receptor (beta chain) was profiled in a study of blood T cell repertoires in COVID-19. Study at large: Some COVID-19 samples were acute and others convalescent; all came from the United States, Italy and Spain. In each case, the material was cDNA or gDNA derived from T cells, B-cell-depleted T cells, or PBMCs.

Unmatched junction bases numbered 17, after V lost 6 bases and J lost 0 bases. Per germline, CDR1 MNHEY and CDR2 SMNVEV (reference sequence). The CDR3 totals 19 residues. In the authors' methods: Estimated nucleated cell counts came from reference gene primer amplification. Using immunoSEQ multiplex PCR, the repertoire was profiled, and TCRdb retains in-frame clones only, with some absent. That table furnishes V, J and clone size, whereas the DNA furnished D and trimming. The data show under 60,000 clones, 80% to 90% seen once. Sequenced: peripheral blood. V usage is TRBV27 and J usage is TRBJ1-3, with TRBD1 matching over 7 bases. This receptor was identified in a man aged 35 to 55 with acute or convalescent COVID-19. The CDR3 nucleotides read TGTGCCAGCAGAAGACTTCTAATCAGGACAGGCCCCTCTGGAAACACCATATATTTT. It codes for CASRRLLIRTGPSGNTIYF.